The 25 T cell receptor beta chains below were found in one sample sequenced in a study of T-cell memory formation after mild COVID-19. TCRdb fed the 5' RACE reads into MiXCR, producing one record per CDR3 protein. Counted here are fewer than 650,000 distinct CDR3 sequences, less than 25% occurring once; the ten biggest clones make up 7.5% to 9.5%. Sequencing input: PBMCs or a T cell subset sorted from them (not recorded which). The receptor source for this set is an adult woman who had mild COVID-19 (a few samples of this study predate the infection). Cell type and time point are not known.

At least ten counts were recorded for this clonotype. This chain connects TRBV5-1 to TRBJ2-5, with no clear D. Germline CDR1 reads SGHRS; CDR2 reads YFSETQ. Trimming removed 1 base from V and 2 bases from J, with 9 bases in between. The length of the CDR3 is 14 residues. CDR3 bases: TGCGCCAGCAGCTTGAGATCGTTACAAGAGACCCAGTACTTC. Protein product: CASSLRSLQETQYF.

This chain joins TRBV7-9 and TRBJ1-3; D gene unclear. The CDR3 sequence is 13 residues long. Trimming stripped 4 bases from V and 2 bases from J, with 6 bases between. Per germline, CDR1 SEHNR and CDR2 FQNEAQ (reference sequence). The CDR3 sequence is CASSSGPGNTIYF. DNA of the CDR3: TGTGCCAGCAGCTCTGGGCCTGGAAACACCATATATTTT.

This clonotype was seen repeatedly, ten times or more. V and J are TRBV12-3 or TRBV12-4 and TRBJ2-6; no reliable D call. CDR3 length: 16 amino acids. The germline V and J ends were trimmed by 4 bases and 4 bases, with 14 bases remaining between them. The CDR3 reads CASSSESGTGANVLTF. The CDR3 DNA sequence: TGTGCCAGCAGTTCCGAGTCCGGTACCGGGGCCAACGTCCTGACTTTC.

In its sample, this clonotype was seen a few times. Here the CDR3 DNA reads TGTGCCAGCAGTTACCTGGGGGGAGAGACCCAGTACTTC. Protein product: CASSYLGGETQYF. V and J are TRBV6-2 or TRBV6-3 and TRBJ2-5, with a possible D match to TRBD2 (6 bases). The CDR3 has 13 residues. CDR1 and CDR2 (germline): MNHEY, SVGEGT. V was clipped by 2 bases and J by 4 bases, with 8 bases between them.

The chain has TRBV6-5 and TRBJ1-1; D remains unclear. Germline-derived CDR1 and CDR2 are MNHEY and SVGAGI. This CDR3 spans 13 amino acids. V was shortened by 5 bases and J by 3 bases, with 10 bases between the two germline ends. The CDR3 spells CASSRGGYTEAFF. For the CDR3, the DNA is TGTGCCAGCAGTAGAGGCGGGTACACTGAAGCTTTCTTT.

This sequence joins TRBV6-2 or TRBV6-3 and TRBJ1-5; D ambiguous. V dropped 7 bases and J dropped 0 bases, with 16 bases sitting between them. CDR1 is MNHEY and CDR2 is SVGEGT in the germline V gene. CDR3 length: 16 residues. The CDR3 DNA reads as TGTGCCAGCACTGACCCGGGTGGGATTAGCAATCAGCCCCAGCATTTT. Translation gives CASTDPGGISNQPQHF.

There are many counts of this clonotype. V usage is TRBV4-1 and J usage is TRBJ2-3; possible D gene TRBD2, 6 bases. The V gene's germline CDR1 is MGHRA and CDR2 YSYEKL. Between the trimmed V and J ends, which lost 5 bases and 4 bases, there was a span of 19 bases. The CDR3 has 16 residues. The CDR3 is CASSYRDSGSPDTQYF. CDR3 nucleotide sequence: TGCGCCAGCAGCTACCGGGACTCTGGGTCCCCAGATACGCAGTATTTT.

V is TRBV10-3 and J is TRBJ2-7; 8 bases are shared with TRBD1. The CDR3 is 14 amino acids. The V and J ends lost 6 bases and 4 bases, in that order; junction bases with no gene match: 8. Looked up from germline, CDR1 is ENHRY and CDR2 is SYGVKD. The chain's CDR3 is CAISPADRVYEQYF. The CDR3 DNA is TGTGCCATCAGCCCTGCGGACAGGGTATACGAGCAGTACTTC.

The chain carries TRBV7-2 and TRBJ1-2; TRBD1 aligns across 8 bases. Germline-derived CDR1 and CDR2 are SGHTA and FQGNSA. CDR3 length equals 15 residues. With 5 bases clipped from V and 2 bases from J, the junction kept 7 bases outside the gene matches. The CDR3: CASSPGAGGNYGYTF. In DNA, the CDR3 is TGTGCCAGCAGCCCAGGGGCAGGGGGCAACTATGGCTACACCTTC.

This clonotype was detected a few times. This chain connects TRBV29-1 to TRBJ1-3; D perhaps matches TRBD1 (5 bases). Trimming left V 5 bases short and J 4 bases short, with 9 bases between. The CDR3 sequence is 12 residues long. Germline V lookup: CDR1 SQVTM, CDR2 ANQGSEA. CDR3 sequence (DNA): TGCAGCGTTCGGACACCGGGAAACACCATATATTTT. It is translated as CSVRTPGNTIYF.

In this sample, this clonotype turned up many times. The genes are TRBV5-4 and TRBJ1-1, with D uncertain. Germline V gene sequence: CDR1 SGHNT, CDR2 YYREEE (reference sequence). The CDR3 totals 13 residues. Deletions cut 3 bases from V and 2 bases from J, with 8 bases between. CDR3 bases: TGTGCCAGCAGCTCGAGAGTTAACACTGAAGCTTTCTTT. Translating gives CASSSRVNTEAFF.

This clonotype was counted ten times or more. The gene calls are TRBV30 and TRBJ1-2; D call uncertain. Looked up from germline, CDR1 is GTSNPN and CDR2 is SVGIG (reference sequence). V was trimmed by 6 bases and J by 1 base, leaving 12 bases between them. This CDR3 spans 13 amino acids. CDR3 residues: CACTRTYNYGYTF. DNA for the CDR3: TGTGCCTGTACACGGACTTATAACTATGGCTACACCTTC.

This clonotype has only a few counts. V is TRBV7-2 and J is TRBJ2-3; TRBD2 aligns across 9 bases. The CDR3 spans 16 residues. Trimming cost V 6 bases and J 8 bases; bases outside gene matches: 15. The germline V gene encodes CDR1 SGHTA and CDR2 FQGNSA. CDR3 in amino acids: CASSSGGGVFQGTQYF. In nucleotides, the CDR3 is TGTGCCAGCAGTTCCGGCGGGGGGGTCTTTCAGGGTACGCAGTATTTT. Filled out from reference TRBV7-2 and TRBJ2-3, the complete variable domain reads GAGVSQSPSNKVTEKGKDVELRCDPISGHTALYWYRQSLGQGLEFLIYFQGNSAPDKSGLPSDRFSAERTGGSVSTLTIQRTQQEDSAVYLCASSSGGGVFQGTQYFGPGTRLTVL.

This clonotype was detected a few times. The chain is built from TRBV7-3 and TRBJ1-2; tentative D call: TRBD1 (5 bases). The V gene lost 5 bases and the J gene lost 6 bases, with 13 bases spanning the gap. This CDR3 region has 13 residues. The germline V gene has CDR1 SGHTA and CDR2 FQGTGA. This CDR3 is CASSPGREDGYTF. Here the CDR3 DNA reads TGTGCCAGCAGCCCCGGCAGGGAGGATGGCTACACCTTC.

This clonotype was detected only a few times. The chain is built from TRBV7-9 and TRBJ2-3, with D possibly being TRBD1 or TRBD2 (5 bases each). Trimming left V 2 bases short and J 0 bases short, with 21 bases between. Germline V gene sequence: CDR1 SEHNR, CDR2 FQNEAQ (reference sequence). CDR3 length: 19 residues. CDR3 bases: TGTGCCAGCAGCTTACGAGGGGTCCCCGTCCTCTCCAGCACAGATACGCAGTATTTT. This gives the protein CASSLRGVPVLSSTDTQYF.

V usage is TRBV11-3 and J usage is TRBJ2-1, with 10 nucleotides matching TRBD2. The CDR3 extends over 16 amino acids. Trimming at V came to 6 bases and at J to 9 bases, leaving 14 bases not matched to a gene. Germline V gene sequence: CDR1 SGHNT, CDR2 YENEEA. CDR3 nucleotides: TGTGCCAGCAGTTCAACTGGGACTAGCGCCTCCAGTGAGCAGTTCTTC. Residues: CASSSTGTSASSEQFF.

The CDR3 bases are TGCGCCAGCAGCCGTCTAACCTTTAAAGAGACCCAGTACTTC. It yields the protein CASSRLTFKETQYF. The V call is TRBV5-1, the J call TRBJ2-5; the D is unclear. The germline V gene encodes CDR1 SGHRS and CDR2 YFSETQ. The CDR3 is 14 residues long. Trimming cost V 4 bases and J 3 bases, with 13 bases left between them.

This clonotype was recorded a few times. The chain uses TRBV5-1 and TRBJ2-1, with 10 positions matching TRBD2. CDR3 size: 18 residues. Germline V gene sequence: CDR1 SGHRS, CDR2 YFSETQ. J was trimmed by 0 bases and V by 4 bases; bases with no gene match: 10. CDR3 region: CASSPAESSGSSYNEQFF. CDR3 sequence (DNA): TGCGCCAGCAGCCCAGCTGAATCTAGCGGGAGCTCCTACAATGAGCAGTTCTTC.

This chain uses TRBV9 with TRBJ2-7; D remains ambiguous. CDR1 and CDR2 from the germline V gene are SGDLS and YYNGEE. The V end lost 0 bases, the J end lost 0 bases, and 10 bases lay between the germline ends. This CDR3 region has 15 residues. CDR3 sequence (DNA): TGTGCCAGCAGCGTAGGTCCAGCTTCCTCCTACGAGCAGTACTTC. Translated, it gives CASSVGPASSYEQYF.

This clonotype was seen only a few times. The CDR3: CASSYGPSSYEQYF. The CDR3 region has the DNA TGTGCCAGCAGTTACGGCCCTAGCTCCTACGAGCAGTACTTC. The J gene is TRBJ2-7, the V gene TRBV6-5, with no clear D. V was pared by 2 bases and J by 0 bases, with 8 bases between. The CDR3 totals 14 residues. CDR1 is MNHEY, CDR2 SVGAGI, per germline.

The rearrangement joins TRBV5-5 to TRBJ1-2, with TRBD1 matching 12 bases. The CDR3 is 15 residues long. In germline, CDR1 is SGHKS, CDR2 YYEKEE (reference sequence). V shed 4 bases, J shed 8 bases, and the junction held 9 bases outside the gene matches. This chain's CDR3 is CASSIAGTGGGGYTF. The CDR3 nucleotides are TGTGCCAGCAGCATCGCCGGGACAGGGGGCGGAGGCTACACCTTC.

This clonotype has only a few counts. V gene TRBV7-9 combines with J gene TRBJ1-4; no firm D call. CDR1 SEHNR and CDR2 FQNEAQ come from the germline V gene (reference sequence). Trimming left V 5 bases short and J 2 bases short, with 15 bases between. This CDR3 comprises 16 residues. The CDR3 is CASSPLGAGTNEKLFF. The CDR3 bases are TGTGCCAGCAGCCCCCTGGGTGCGGGGACTAATGAAAAACTGTTTTTT.

This chain links TRBV5-4 with TRBJ2-1; 7 bases are a match to TRBD1. V was pared by 4 bases and J by 0 bases, with 7 bases of the junction left unmatched. This CDR3 has 16 amino acids. Germline CDR1 SGHNT, CDR2 YYREEE (reference sequence). CDR3 region: CASSQGQPSSYNEQFF. CDR3 DNA sequence: TGTGCCAGCAGCCAGGGACAGCCGAGCTCCTACAATGAGCAGTTCTTC.

This clonotype was recorded a few times. This chain connects TRBV27 to TRBJ2-7; 9 positions match TRBD1. Germline trimming cut 4 bases from V and 6 bases from J; bases unmatched to any gene: 10. There are 15 residues in the CDR3. Per the germline V gene, CDR1 is MNHEY and CDR2 is SMNVEV (reference sequence). This CDR3 is CASSSHKGQGPEQYF. The CDR3 DNA is TGTGCCAGCAGTTCCCATAAGGGACAGGGACCCGAGCAGTACTTC.

The table lists this clonotype with a few counts. V and J are TRBV7-8 and TRBJ2-7, with 11 bases identical to TRBD1. The trim removed 5 bases at V and 6 bases at J, leaving 6 bases unmatched. CDR3 size: 14 residues. Germline V gives CDR1 SGHVS, CDR2 FQNEAQ. The CDR3 DNA follows: TGTGCCAGCAGCCATGGACAGGGGGCGGCCGAGCAGTACTTC. This sequence encodes CASSHGQGAAEQYF.